This TCR beta chain was found in a study of blood T cell repertoires in COVID-19. The wider study: The samples span acute and convalescent COVID-19 from the United States, Italy and Spain. PBMCs, B-cell-depleted T cells, or T cells were the source of the cDNA or gDNA that made up the material.

This clone was found once. V was shortened by 0 bases and J by 1 base, with 15 bases between the two germline ends. CDR3 length equals 17 residues. CDR1 KGHSH and CDR2 LQKENI come from the germline V gene. How the authors handled the data: Using reference gene primer amplification, nucleated cell counts were estimated. Measured with immunoSEQ multiplex PCR; TCRdb has only the in-frame clones, and not every one. The D gene and trimming were derived from the DNA, and the V and J assignments and clone size from that table. The table lists approximately 240,000 clones, 82% of them singletons, with approximately 5% in the top ten.

The chain recombines TRBV18 with TRBJ1-1, with a tentative D call TRBD1 (5 bases). Sequences were obtained from peripheral blood. The source of this sequence is a woman of 80 years or more with active or convalescent COVID-19. The DNA for the CDR3 is TGTGCCAGCTCACCACCGGGTTTGGCAGGGCGGAACACTGAAGCTTTCTTT. It translates to CASSPPGLAGRNTEAFF.